The 32 T cell receptor beta chains in this list originate from one sample, sequenced in a study of blood T cells in healthy people across ages. The use of a sample-barcoded 5' primer and a J-beta primer mix characterized a second PCR of about 7 to 12 cycles. TCRdb itself ran the 5' RACE reads through MiXCR, one entry per CDR3 protein. The table includes 550,000 to 650,000 distinct CDR3 sequences, about 30% detected once. The sequencing sample was made of blood. These receptor sequences come from a woman older than 75 in good health.

The chain combines TRBV12-3 or TRBV12-4 with TRBJ1-2; unclear D gene. Trimming removed 6 bases at V and 6 bases at J, with 20 bases between. The CDR3 runs to 15 residues. DNA of the CDR3: TGTGCCAGCAGAACGATAGGGTCCCTCCAGGATGGCTACACCTTC. This sequence encodes CASRTIGSLQDGYTF.

In this sample, this clonotype turned up many times. The rearrangement joins TRBV7-2 to TRBJ2-2; the match to TRBD2 covers 11 bases. The CDR3 is made up of 16 amino acids. V dropped 1 base and J dropped 7; count of bases not matched to a gene: 5. The germline CDR1 and CDR2 sequences are SGHTA and FQGNSA. The CDR3 is CASSLGLAGFGGELFF. CDR3 in DNA: TGTGCCAGCAGCTTAGGACTAGCGGGGTTTGGCGGGGAGCTGTTTTTT.

The rearrangement joins TRBV9 to TRBJ2-1; the D gene is possibly TRBD2 (5 bases). The CDR3 has 12 amino acids. Looked up from germline, CDR1 is SGDLS and CDR2 is YYNGEE. The V end lost 3 bases, the J end lost 9 bases, and 10 bases lay between the germline ends. The CDR3 region is CASSAGGVEQFF. In DNA, the CDR3 is TGTGCCAGCAGCGCTGGAGGAGTTGAGCAGTTCTTC.

J is TRBJ2-5 and V is TRBV5-6; D gene unclear. TRBJ2-1 matches the DNA end more closely, so the J call is doubtful. The germline V gene has CDR1 SGHDT and CDR2 YYEEEE. CDR3 size: 14 residues. In nucleotides, the CDR3 is TGTGCCAGCAGCTTTAGTATGGGCGCAGAGACCCAGTTCTTC. Translated, it gives CASSFSMGAETQFF.

This clonotype came up a few times. The chain uses TRBV20-1 and TRBJ1-5, with 8 bases identical to TRBD1. CDR3 length: 14 amino acids. V trimming: 3 bases; J trimming: 4 bases; junction bases outside the gene matches: 5. CDR1 and CDR2 from the germline V gene are DFQATT and SNEGSKA (reference sequence). CDR3 amino acids: CSASLQGENQPQHF. The CDR3, as DNA: TGCAGTGCTAGCCTACAGGGGGAGAATCAGCCCCAGCATTTT.

This clonotype has ten or more counts. The chain is built from TRBV20-1 and TRBJ2-1, with 15 positions matching TRBD2. CDR3 length equals 17 residues. Germline lookup yields CDR1 DFQATT and CDR2 SNEGSKA (reference sequence). V shed 6 bases and J 6 bases; nucleotides not matched to a gene: 12. DNA of the CDR3: TGCAGTGCCGGGGGACTAGCGGGGGGCCTTACCCTCAATGAGCAGTTCTTC. It yields the protein CSAGGLAGGLTLNEQFF.

At least ten counts were recorded for this clonotype. The chain links TRBV5-1 to TRBJ1-2; 9 bases line up with TRBD1. Germline V gene sequence: CDR1 SGHRS, CDR2 YFSETQ. The V and J ends lost 5 bases and 7 bases, in that order; junction bases with no gene match: 6. The CDR3 contains 13 residues. This CDR3 is CASSPGTGTGYTF. CDR3 bases: TGCGCCAGCAGTCCCGGGACAGGGACTGGCTACACCTTC.

This clonotype was counted at least ten times. The V gene is TRBV5-1, the J gene TRBJ2-3; D gene unclear. V lost 0 bases, J lost 2 bases, and 13 bases lay in between. Germline V CDR1 and CDR2: SGHRS, YFSETQ. The CDR3 runs 16 residues. The CDR3 reads CASSLGRQTSTDTQYF. The CDR3 coding sequence is TGCGCCAGCAGCTTGGGTAGGCAGACTTCCACAGATACGCAGTATTTT.

This clonotype was seen more than once but under ten times. A much larger clonotype is one base distant, so this may be a read error. The chain joins TRBV7-2 to TRBJ2-1; 8 positions agree with TRBD1. Per germline, CDR1 SGHTA and CDR2 FQGNSA. There are 15 residues in the CDR3. Trimming took 1 base from V and 11 from J; bases not matched to a gene: 10. Here the CDR3 DNA reads TGTGCCAGCAGCTTAGTCGGCAGGGGGCGAAATCAGCAGTTCTTC. This gives the protein CASSLVGRGRNQQFF.

Remarks on this clonotype: This could be a read error, since a much larger clone is one nucleotide away. The chain couples TRBV20-1 to TRBJ2-7; D gene unclear. The CDR3 loop spans 12 amino acids. Germline CDR1 is DFQATT and CDR2 is SNEGSKA (reference sequence). For the CDR3, the DNA is TGCAGGGCTTTCGGACGGCCCTACGAGCAGTACTTC. It codes for CRAFGRPYEQYF.

The chain employs TRBV2 and TRBJ1-4; D unresolved. Germline assignment: CDR1 SNHLY and CDR2 FYNNEI. V lost 7 bases and J 7 bases, leaving 19 bases between the germline ends. The CDR3 has 15 amino acids. The DNA for the CDR3 is TGTGCCAGCATTAGTCGGCGCACCCTGGGTGAAAAACTGTTTTTT. The encoded protein is CASISRRTLGEKLFF.

CDR3 nucleotide sequence: TGTGCCAGCAGAAAATCCCGGACAGGGTTCTACAATGAGCAGTTCTTC. Protein sequence: CASRKSRTGFYNEQFF. The chain joins TRBV27 to TRBJ2-1; 8 positions agree with TRBD1. Germline V lookup: CDR1 MNHEY, CDR2 SMNVEV (reference sequence). V gave up 6 bases and J gave up 3 bases; unmatched junction bases: 10. The CDR3 runs to 16 residues.

The CDR3 coding sequence is TGTGCCAGCAGTACCAGGGGGTATGAGCAGTTCTTC. Its protein is CASSTRGYEQFF. The chain has TRBV6-6 and TRBJ2-1, with 7 bases matching TRBD1. The ends lost 5 bases at V and 8 bases at J; junction bases unmatched: 3. CDR3 length equals 12 residues. Per the germline V gene, CDR1 is MNHNY and CDR2 is SVGAGI (reference sequence).

The rearrangement joins TRBV30 to TRBJ2-3, with 7 bases identical to TRBD2. Trimming at V came to 3 bases and at J to 1 base, leaving 7 bases not matched to a gene. The CDR3 loop spans 15 amino acids. Germline V lookup: CDR1 GTSNPN, CDR2 SVGIG (reference sequence). The CDR3 is CAWSAQRGRTDTQYF. The CDR3 coding sequence is TGTGCCTGGAGCGCCCAGCGGGGACGCACAGATACGCAGTATTTT. The complete variable domain, with remaining parts taken from reference TRBV30 and TRBJ2-3, reads SQTIHQWPATLVQPVGSPLSLECTVEGTSNPNLYWYRQAAGRGLQLLFYSVGIGQISSEVPQNLSASRPQDRQFILSSKKLLLSDSGFYLCAWSAQRGRTDTQYFGPGTRLTVL.

This clonotype has a count of ten or more. V gene TRBV7-8 combines with J gene TRBJ2-5, with D perhaps matching TRBD1 (5 bases). Germline V CDR1 and CDR2: SGHVS, FQNEAQ. Trimming removed 2 bases at V and 4 bases at J, with 17 bases between. The CDR3 loop spans 16 amino acids. The CDR3 sequence is CASSLLQGRVGETQYF. CDR3 DNA: TGTGCCAGCAGCTTACTTCAGGGCAGGGTAGGAGAGACCCAGTACTTC. Filled out from reference TRBV7-8 and TRBJ2-5, the complete variable domain reads GAGVSQSPRYKVAKRGQDVALRCDPISGHVSLFWYQQALGQGPEFLTYFQNEAQLDKSGLPSDRFFAERPEGSVSTLKIQRTQQEDSAVYLCASSLLQGRVGETQYFGPGTRLLVL.

The chain links TRBV20-1 to TRBJ1-1; D call uncertain. Trimming removed 6 bases from V and 3 bases from J, with 17 bases in between. The CDR3 is 14 residues long. CDR1 and CDR2 from the germline V gene are DFQATT and SNEGSKA (reference sequence). CDR3 coding DNA: TGCAGTGCACACGGTGGAGGGCTACACACTGAAGCTTTCTTT. Translated, it gives CSAHGGGLHTEAFF.

The chain couples TRBV3-1 to TRBJ2-1; D gene uncertain. V was cut by 0 bases and J by 13 bases, with 10 bases left in between. The V gene's germline CDR1 is LGHDT and CDR2 YNNKEL (reference sequence). The CDR3 length is 12 residues. CDR3 in amino acids: CASSQDLETQFF. DNA of the CDR3: TGTGCCAGCAGCCAAGATCTAGAGACCCAGTTCTTC.

This clonotype was observed many times. The CDR3 DNA is TGCGCCAGCAGCCGGACTAGCGGGGGGGCCGTCGAGCAGTACTTC. This codes for CASSRTSGGAVEQYF. The gene calls are TRBV5-1 and TRBJ2-7; 15 nucleotides align to TRBD2. Germline CDR1 and CDR2: SGHRS and YFSETQ. V lost 4 bases and J lost 6; bases outside the gene matches: 5. CDR3 length: 15 residues.

The sample holds a few counts of this clonotype. J is TRBJ1-1 and V is TRBV7-2; TRBD1 aligns across 8 bases. J was trimmed by 3 bases and V by 2 bases; bases with no gene match: 5. The CDR3 sequence is 15 residues long. The germline V gene encodes CDR1 SGHTA and CDR2 FQGNSA. CDR3: CASSLMGQVDTEAFF. Written as DNA, the CDR3 is TGTGCCAGCAGCTTAATGGGACAGGTCGACACTGAAGCTTTCTTT. Variable domain in full (rest from reference TRBV7-2 and TRBJ1-1): GAGVSQSPSNKVTEKGKDVELRCDPISGHTALYWYRQSLGQGLEFLIYFQGNSAPDKSGLPSDRFSAERTGGSVSTLTIQRTQQEDSAVYLCASSLMGQVDTEAFFGQGTRLTVV.

This chain uses TRBV20-1 with TRBJ1-2, with D hard to call. The V gene's germline CDR1 is DFQATT and CDR2 SNEGSKA (reference sequence). This CDR3 has 13 residues. The germline V and J ends were trimmed by 6 bases and 1 base, with 12 bases remaining between them. The CDR3 is CSACGGYNYGYTF. CDR3 DNA: TGCAGTGCCTGCGGAGGGTATAACTATGGCTACACCTTC.

The V gene is TRBV14, the J gene TRBJ1-3, with D unclear. This CDR3 has 15 amino acids. V shed 1 base and J shed 0 bases, with 7 bases lying between them. The germline gives CDR1 SGHDN, CDR2 FVKESK. The CDR3 region is CASSQGVGSGNTIYF. CDR3 bases: TGTGCCAGCAGCCAAGGGGTAGGCTCTGGAAACACCATATATTTT.

This clonotype has ten or more counts. The rearrangement uses TRBV7-2 and TRBJ2-7; 12 bases agree with TRBD2. CDR3 length: 14 residues. Trimming cost V 7 bases and J 5 bases; bases outside gene matches: 6. Germline CDR1 reads SGHTA; CDR2 reads FQGNSA. CDR3 residues: CASNILAGGNEQYF. CDR3 nucleotides: TGTGCCAGCAACATTCTAGCGGGGGGGAACGAGCAGTACTTC.

The chain recombines TRBV5-1 with TRBJ1-4; 7 nucleotides align to TRBD1. The CDR3 is made up of 17 amino acids. V was pared by 4 bases and J by 1 base, with 10 bases of the junction left unmatched. The germline V gene has CDR1 SGHRS and CDR2 YFSETQ. CDR3 amino acids: CASSRQQGIRTNEKLFF. The CDR3 DNA follows: TGCGCCAGCAGCCGCCAACAGGGGATCAGAACTAATGAAAAACTGTTTTTT.

This chain uses TRBV12-3 or TRBV12-4 with TRBJ2-2; 7 bases are shared with TRBD2. The V and J ends lost 0 bases and 3 bases, in that order; junction bases with no gene match: 4. This CDR3 has 16 amino acids. CDR3 bases: TGTGCCAGCAGTTTAGCAGCGGGGCTATACACCGGGGAGCTGTTTTTT. Protein: CASSLAAGLYTGELFF.

On this clonotype itself: This may arise from a read error, as a much more abundant clone is one base away. This chain connects TRBV6-2 or TRBV6-3 to TRBJ2-1; 7 nucleotides line up with TRBD1. The CDR3 contains 14 residues. CDR1 MNHEY and CDR2 SVGEGT come from the germline V gene. Written as DNA, the CDR3 is TGTGCCAGCATCCCCGGGACAGCCTACAATGAGCGGTTCTTC. It codes for CASIPGTAYNERFF.

This clonotype was recorded many times. This chain connects TRBV15 to TRBJ2-1; D is undetermined. Trimming took 0 bases from V and 8 from J, leaving 8 bases between them. The CDR3 covers 13 residues. Germline assignment: CDR1 LNHNV and CDR2 YYDKDF (reference sequence). CDR3 coding DNA: TGTGCCACCAGCAGAGATCTTGGGGATGAGCAGTTCTTC. Translated, it gives CATSRDLGDEQFF.

In this sample, this clonotype turned up many times. Sequence at one end of the junction differs from germline and may be a read error. J is TRBJ2-7 and V is TRBV5-1, with TRBD1 identical over 8 bases. The V gene's germline CDR1 is SGHRS and CDR2 YFSETQ. The CDR3 covers 12 residues. CDR3 bases: TGTGCCAGCAGTCGGGACAGGTACGAGCAGTACTTC. Translating gives CASSRDRYEQYF.

The CDR3 sequence: CASSEGLAGGPGYEQFF. The CDR3 coding sequence is TGTGCCAGCAGTGAAGGTCTAGCGGGAGGGCCGGGGTATGAGCAGTTCTTC. This sequence joins TRBV25-1 and TRBJ2-1; 12 bases align to TRBD2. This CDR3 has 17 residues. Germline V gives CDR1 MGHDK, CDR2 SYGVNS. V shed 2 bases, J shed 8 bases, and the junction held 10 bases outside the gene matches.

To note about this clonotype: This may be a read error: a much more frequent sequence differs by one nucleotide. The chain joins TRBV7-2 to TRBJ2-1; TRBD1 agrees at 8 bases. The CDR3 sequence is 15 residues long. J was trimmed by 5 bases and V by 0 bases; bases with no gene match: 3. CDR1 is SGHTA, CDR2 FQGNSA, per germline. CDR3 region: CASSLAQGAHNEQFF. The CDR3 DNA reads TGTGCCAGCAGCTTAGCTCAGGGGGCCCACAATGAGCAGTTCTTC. The variable domain in full, completed from reference TRBV7-2 and TRBJ2-1, reads GAGVSQSPSNKVTEKGKDVELRCDPISGHTALYWYRQSLGQGLEFLIYFQGNSAPDKSGLPSDRFSAERTGGSVSTLTIQRTQQEDSAVYLCASSLAQGAHNEQFFGPGTRLTVL.

The chain couples TRBV28 to TRBJ1-6; tentative D call: TRBD1 (5 bases). The V end lost 2 bases, the J end lost 8 bases, and 13 bases lay between the germline ends. The germline gives CDR1 MDHEN, CDR2 SYDVKM. This CDR3 has 15 residues. CDR3 DNA sequence: TGTGCCAGCAGTTTAGGTGGGGCAGAGGATTCACCCCTCCACTTT. Protein sequence: CASSLGGAEDSPLHF.

The table lists this clonotype with many counts. V usage is TRBV6-1 and J usage is TRBJ2-7, with a weak D call TRBD1 (5 bases). Trimming took 4 bases from V and 5 from J, leaving 12 bases between them. This CDR3 region has 13 residues. Looked up from germline, CDR1 is MNHNS and CDR2 is SASEGT. Here the CDR3 reads CASSGRGVDEQYF. As DNA, the CDR3 is TGTGCCAGCAGTGGAAGGGGCGTCGACGAGCAGTACTTC.

This sequence joins TRBV3-1 and TRBJ2-1; 9 bases align to TRBD1. Germline trimming cut 1 base from V and 6 bases from J; bases unmatched to any gene: 1. The length of the CDR3 is 14 residues. CDR1 and CDR2 from the germline V gene are LGHDT and YNNKEL (reference sequence). CDR3: CASSQGQGVNEQFF. The CDR3 DNA is TGTGCCAGCAGCCAAGGACAGGGGGTCAATGAGCAGTTCTTC.